This T cell receptor (beta chain) was recovered during a study of T cell responses to AZD1222 COVID-19 vaccine. General study findings and limits: Without day 14 samples, only post-peak T cell repertoires were studied.

V lost 7 bases, J lost 2 bases, and 14 bases lay in between. The CDR3 spans 15 residues. Looked up from germline, CDR1 is SGHVS and CDR2 is FQNEAQ. Worth noting for this clone: Its antigen is currently unknown.

TCRdb keeps only in-frame clones here, not all; method: immunoSEQ multiplex PCR. The sample lists roughly 81,000 clones; 80% to 90% were seen once. This clonotype was sampled from an adult in good health. This chain joins TRBV7-8 and TRBJ2-2; D remains ambiguous. Specimen: peripheral blood, collected on day 0 of AZD1222 vaccination. CDR3 sequence (DNA): TGTGCCAGCATCCGCCGCACGCGTAACACCGGGGAGCTGTTTTTT. Translating it yields CASIRRTRNTGELFF.